This T cell receptor beta chain was recorded in a study of blood T cell repertoires in COVID-19. V was shortened by 1 base and J by 0 bases, with 9 bases between the two germline ends. The CDR3 consists of 15 residues. Germline CDR1 and CDR2: KGHSH and LQKENI. Libraries were prepared by immunoSEQ multiplex PCR; TCRdb keeps only in-frame clonotypes and omits some of them. Of 200,000 to 250,000 clones in the sample, roughly four fifths were seen once. Sequencing input: PBMCs or T cells enriched from blood (not recorded which). The chain links TRBV18 to TRBJ1-2; D remains ambiguous. The receptor comes from a woman in her 40s who had been exposed to COVID-19. CDR3 coding DNA: TGTGCCAGCTCACCACTTGACATGTCTAACTATGGCTACACCTTC. As protein: CASSPLDMSNYGYTF.